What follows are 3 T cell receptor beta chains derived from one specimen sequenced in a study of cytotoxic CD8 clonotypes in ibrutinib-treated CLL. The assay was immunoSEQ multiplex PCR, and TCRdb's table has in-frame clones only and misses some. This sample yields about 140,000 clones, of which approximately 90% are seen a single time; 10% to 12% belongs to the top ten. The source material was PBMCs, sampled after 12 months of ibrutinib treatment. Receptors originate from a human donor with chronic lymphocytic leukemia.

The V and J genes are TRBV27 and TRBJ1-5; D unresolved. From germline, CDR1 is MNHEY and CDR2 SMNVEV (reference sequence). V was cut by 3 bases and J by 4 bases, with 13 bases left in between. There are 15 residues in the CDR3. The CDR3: CASSFQGLRNQPQHF. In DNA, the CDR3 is TGTGCCAGCAGTTTCCAAGGGTTAAGGAATCAGCCCCAGCATTTT.

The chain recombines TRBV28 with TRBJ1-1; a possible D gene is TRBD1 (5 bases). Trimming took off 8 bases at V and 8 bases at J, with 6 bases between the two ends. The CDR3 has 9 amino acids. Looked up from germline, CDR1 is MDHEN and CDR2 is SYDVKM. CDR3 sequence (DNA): TGTGCCAGCGGGGGGGAAGCTTTCTTT. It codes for CASGGEAFF.

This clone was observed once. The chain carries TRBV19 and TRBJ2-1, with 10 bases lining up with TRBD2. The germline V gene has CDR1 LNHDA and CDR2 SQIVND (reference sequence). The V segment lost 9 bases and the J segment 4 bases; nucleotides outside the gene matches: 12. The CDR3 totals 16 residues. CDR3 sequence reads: CASSVLAGVSYNEQFF. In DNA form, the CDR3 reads TGTGCCAGCAGTGTGCTAGCGGGAGTGAGTTACAATGAGCAGTTCTTC.